The rows below give T cell receptor beta chains drawn from one sample of a study of persistence of HIV-infected CD4 T cells. Libraries were prepared by immunoSEQ multiplex PCR; TCRdb keeps only in-frame clonotypes and omits some of them. The sample has under 25,000 clones, roughly 70% seen once. For these receptors, no antigen is known. The sample here was CD4+ T cells sorted from PBMCs after 18-hour stimulation, taken from a patient who received antiretroviral therapy. The receptors stem from an adult man with HIV who was CMV-seropositive. CDR3s include the opening cysteine and the closing phenylalanine or tryptophan. The D gene is left open where the match is weak. Clone size is stated in some rows and not others, as once, few, many or a class when expanded.

>once|NA|TRBJ1-3|TRBV9
CASSHENTIYF
TGTGCCAGCAGCCACGAAAACACCATATATTTT
>NA|NA|TRBJ1-2|TRBV5-1
CASSLEGGVDYGYTF
TGCGCCAGCAGCTTGGAAGGGGGTGTGGACTATGGCTACACCTTC
>NA|NA|TRBJ2-7|TRBV14
CASSHTATGQYF
TGTGCCAGCAGCCATACGGCGACCGGGCAGTACTTC
>NA|NA|TRBJ2-7|TRBV18
CASSPLSSYEQYF
TGTGCCAGCTCACCACTAAGCTCCTACGAGCAGTACTTC
>NA|NA|TRBJ2-3|TRBV5-1
CASSLGGTGSTDTQYF
TGCGCCAGCAGCTTGGGAGGCACGGGAAGCACAGATACGCAGTATTTT
>NA|NA|TRBJ1-4|TRBV5-8
CASSLGIGDEKLFF
TGTGCCAGCAGCTTGGGGATAGGAGATGAAAAACTGTTTTTT
>NA|NA|TRBJ2-7|TRBV19
CASSIFDAASSYEQYF
TGTGCCAGTAGTATCTTCGACGCCGCTAGCTCCTACGAGCAGTACTTC
>NA|TRBD1|TRBJ2-7|TRBV6-1
CASSKGQGLLSYEQYF
TGTGCCAGCAGTAAAGGACAGGGACTTCTATCCTACGAGCAGTACTTC
>NA|NA|TRBJ1-3|TRBV5-1
CASSSDSSGNTIYF
TGCGCCAGCAGCTCGGACAGCTCTGGAAACACCATATATTTT
>NA|NA|TRBJ1-2|TRBV9
CASSVGQNYGYTF
TGTGCCAGCAGCGTAGGACAGAATTATGGCTACACCTTC
>NA|NA|TRBJ2-2|TRBV2
CASSATGEDTGELFF
TGTGCCAGCAGTGCTACAGGGGAGGACACCGGGGAGCTGTTTTTT
>NA|NA|TRBJ1-4|TRBV5-6
CASSQVGAVGSEKLFF
TGTGCCAGCAGCCAGGTCGGGGCGGTGGGATCCGAAAAACTGTTTTTT
>NA|TRBD2|TRBJ2-2|TRBV7-2
CASSLGRSGVAELFF
TGTGCCAGCAGCCTGGGGCGTAGCGGGGTAGCGGAGCTGTTTTTT
>NA|NA|TRBJ1-4|TRBV18
CASSPGRLNEKLFF
TGTGCCAGCTCACCGGGGAGGCTTAATGAAAAACTGTTTTTT
>NA|TRBD2|TRBJ2-5|TRBV6-5
CASSYSTSGGQETQYF
TGTGCCAGCAGTTACTCGACCAGCGGGGGACAAGAGACCCAGTACTTC
>NA|NA|TRBJ1-2|TRBV7-2
CASSLSPIENYGYTF
TGTGCCAGCAGCTTATCCCCGATTGAAAACTATGGCTACACCTTC
>NA|NA|TRBJ2-1|TRBV6-5
CARSSGPGDEQFF
TGTGCCAGATCTTCGGGGCCCGGAGATGAGCAGTTCTTC
>NA|NA|TRBJ1-2|TRBV2
CASSVRDNYGYTF
TGTGCCAGCAGTGTGAGAGATAACTATGGCTACACCTTC
>NA|NA|TRBJ2-3|TRBV5-4
CASSFPASRSTQYF
TGTGCCAGCAGCTTCCCGGCAAGTCGAAGTACGCAGTATTTT
>NA|TRBD2|TRBJ2-3|TRBV18
CASLGQRGGRDTQYF
TGTGCCAGCTTAGGCCAGCGGGGGGGCCGGGATACGCAGTATTTT
>NA|TRBD2|TRBJ2-4|TRBV7-2
CASSPSSGGAGNIQYF
TGTGCCAGCAGCCCGTCTAGCGGGGGGGCAGGAAACATTCAGTACTTC
>NA|NA|TRBJ1-1|TRBV21-1
CASSLPPEAFF
TGTGCCAGCAGCCTTCCCCCTGAAGCTTTCTTT
>NA|TRBD2|TRBJ2-3|TRBV19
CASSIALAGPSTDTQYF
TGTGCCAGTAGTATTGCTCTAGCGGGACCTAGCACAGATACGCAGTATTTT
>NA|NA|TRBJ2-2|TRBV19
CASSISGLDTGELFF
TGTGCCAGTAGTATTTCAGGGTTGGACACCGGGGAGCTGTTTTTT
>NA|NA|TRBJ2-5|TRBV6-5
CASSSGPIETQYF
TGTGCCAGCAGCTCGGGCCCAATAGAGACCCAGTACTTC
>NA|NA|TRBJ2-1|TRBV4-1
CASSQETWTQWISYNEQFF
TGCGCCAGCAGCCAAGAGACCTGGACGCAGTGGATTTCCTACAATGAGCAGTTCTTC